Below are 8 T cell receptor beta chains sequenced from a single sample in a study of T-cell memory formation after mild COVID-19. TCRdb reanalysed the 5' RACE reads using MiXCR and keeps one entry per CDR3 protein. Among about 560,000 distinct CDR3 sequences listed, about a sixth were seen once. Input material: PBMCs or a T cell subset sorted from them (not recorded which). All receptors come from an adult woman who had mild COVID-19 (a few samples of this study predate the infection). Cell type and time point are not known.

This clonotype was seen only a few times. The chain carries TRBV2 and TRBJ1-5, with D uncertain. V was cut by 7 bases and J by 3 bases, with 10 bases left in between. There are 13 residues in the CDR3. The germline gives CDR1 SNHLY, CDR2 FYNNEI. CDR3 in amino acids: CASNSESNQPQHF. CDR3 DNA: TGTGCCAGCAATTCCGAATCCAATCAGCCCCAGCATTTT.

The rearrangement joins TRBV7-6 to TRBJ2-7; 8 nucleotides match TRBD1. The CDR3 is 15 residues long. Germline lookup yields CDR1 SGHVS and CDR2 FNYEAQ. Trimming removed 3 bases from V and 5 bases from J; junction bases left unmatched: 9. CDR3: CASSLTRGRFDEQYF. CDR3 coding DNA: TGTGCCAGCAGCTTGACCAGGGGGCGCTTCGACGAGCAGTACTTC. The full variable domain, completed using reference TRBV7-6 and TRBJ2-7, is GAGVSQSPRYKVTKRGQDVALRCDPISGHVSLYWYRQALGQGPEFLTYFNYEAQQDKSGLPNDRFSAERPEGSISTLTIQRTEQRDSAMYRCASSLTRGRFDEQYFGPGTRLTVT.

This clonotype was recorded at least ten times. No DNA is shown, since the ends of the CDR3 on it are uncertain; the CDR3 is the one TCRdb lists. The chain couples TRBV5-4 to TRBJ2-7. Germline V lookup: CDR1 SGHNT, CDR2 YYREEE (reference sequence). Both ends counted, the CDR3 spans 14 residues. The CDR3 sequence is CASSTSGSSYEQYF.

In its sample, this clonotype was seen a few times. This rearrangement joins TRBV4-2 to TRBJ2-4; D remains ambiguous. Trimming removed 0 bases at V and 1 base at J, with 16 bases between. Germline CDR1 is LGHNA and CDR2 is YNFKEQ. This CDR3 has 18 residues. CDR3 loop: CASSQDISRALAKNIQYF. The CDR3 nucleotides read TGTGCCAGCAGCCAAGATATAAGCCGGGCCTTGGCCAAAAACATTCAGTACTTC.

This clonotype was seen more than once but under ten times. DNA for the CDR3: TGTGCCAGTAGTATCACAGGGGCAGGCACTGAAGCTTTCTTT. Residues: CASSITGAGTEAFF. V gene TRBV19 combines with J gene TRBJ1-1, with 7 bases matching TRBD1. This CDR3 has 14 amino acids. V dropped 3 bases and J dropped 4; count of bases not matched to a gene: 5. Germline V CDR1 and CDR2: LNHDA, SQIVND (reference sequence).

This clonotype was seen more than once but under ten times. The rearrangement links TRBV6-1 to TRBJ1-6; D not resolved. The V gene lost 2 bases and the J gene lost 7 bases, with 9 bases spanning the gap. Germline CDR1 is MNHNS and CDR2 is SASEGT. CDR3 size: 14 residues. The CDR3 sequence is CASSERIGNSPLHF. DNA for the CDR3: TGTGCCAGCAGTGAACGGATAGGGAATTCACCCCTCCACTTT.

The chain carries TRBV29-1 and TRBJ1-1; TRBD1 is a possible D gene (6 bases). Deletions cut 4 bases from V and 9 bases from J, with 18 bases between. Germline CDR1 and CDR2: SQVTM and ANQGSEA. This CDR3 spans 13 amino acids. The CDR3 reads CSVAGRGNLKAFF. Here the CDR3 DNA reads TGCAGCGTTGCGGGCAGGGGAAACCTGAAAGCTTTCTTT.

V gene TRBV27 combines with J gene TRBJ2-7; D remains ambiguous. Per germline, CDR1 MNHEY and CDR2 SMNVEV (reference sequence). This CDR3 is 13 amino acids long. The V end was cut by 0 bases, the J end by 3 bases, with 6 bases between. The chain's CDR3 is CASSLSPRYEQYF. The DNA of the CDR3 is TGTGCCAGCAGTTTATCGCCACGCTACGAGCAGTACTTC.